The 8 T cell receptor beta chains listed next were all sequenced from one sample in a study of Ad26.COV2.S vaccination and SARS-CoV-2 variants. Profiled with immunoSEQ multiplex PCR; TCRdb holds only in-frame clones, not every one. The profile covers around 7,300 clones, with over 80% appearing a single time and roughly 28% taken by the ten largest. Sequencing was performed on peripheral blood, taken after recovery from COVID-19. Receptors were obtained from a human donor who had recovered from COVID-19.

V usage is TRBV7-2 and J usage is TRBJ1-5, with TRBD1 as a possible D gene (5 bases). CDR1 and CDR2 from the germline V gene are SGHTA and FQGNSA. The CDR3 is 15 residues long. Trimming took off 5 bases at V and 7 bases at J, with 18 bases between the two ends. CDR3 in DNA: TGTGCCAGCAGCCCGAGGCTTGGGTCAGGGCAGCCCCAGCATTTT. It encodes CASSPRLGSGQPQHF.

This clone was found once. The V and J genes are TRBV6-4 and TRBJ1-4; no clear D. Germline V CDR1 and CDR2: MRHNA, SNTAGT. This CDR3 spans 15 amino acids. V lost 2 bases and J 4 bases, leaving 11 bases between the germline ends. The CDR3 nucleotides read TGTGCCAGCAGTGACCCCCTTCCCAATAATGAAAAACTGTTTTTT. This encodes CASSDPLPNNEKLFF.

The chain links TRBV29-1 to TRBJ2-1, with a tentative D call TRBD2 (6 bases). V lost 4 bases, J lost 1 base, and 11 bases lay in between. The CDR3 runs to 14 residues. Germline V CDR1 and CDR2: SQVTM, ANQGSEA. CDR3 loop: CSVGRGVSYNEQFF. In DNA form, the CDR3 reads TGCAGCGTTGGTCGCGGGGTATCCTACAATGAGCAGTTCTTC.

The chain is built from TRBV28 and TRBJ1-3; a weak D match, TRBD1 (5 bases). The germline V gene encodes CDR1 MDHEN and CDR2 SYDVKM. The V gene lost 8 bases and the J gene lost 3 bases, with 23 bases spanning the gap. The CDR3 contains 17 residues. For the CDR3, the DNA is TGTGCCAGCGGCTCGAACCCTAGGGGTATGAATGGAAACACCATATATTTT. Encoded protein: CASGSNPRGMNGNTIYF.

The CDR3 bases are TGTGCCAGCAGCCGGACAGTAGGATACGAGCAGTACTTC. It codes for CASSRTVGYEQYF. The chain combines TRBV5-4 with TRBJ2-7; possibly TRBD1 for D (6 bases). Looked up from germline, CDR1 is SGHNT and CDR2 is YYREEE (reference sequence). Between the trimmed V and J ends, which lost 4 bases and 4 bases, there was a span of 12 bases. The CDR3 has 13 residues.

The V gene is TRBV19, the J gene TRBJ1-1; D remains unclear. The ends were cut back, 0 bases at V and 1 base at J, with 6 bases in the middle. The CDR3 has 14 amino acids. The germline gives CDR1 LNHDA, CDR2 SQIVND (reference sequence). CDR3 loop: CASSIDHQNTEAFF. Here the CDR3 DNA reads TGTGCCAGTAGTATAGATCACCAGAACACTGAAGCTTTCTTT.

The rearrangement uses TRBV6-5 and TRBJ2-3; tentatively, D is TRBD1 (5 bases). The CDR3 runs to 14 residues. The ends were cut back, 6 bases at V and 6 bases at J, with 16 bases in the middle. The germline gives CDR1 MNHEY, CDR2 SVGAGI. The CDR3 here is CASRALWHRDTQYF. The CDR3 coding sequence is TGTGCCAGCAGGGCCCTCTGGCACAGGGATACGCAGTATTTT.

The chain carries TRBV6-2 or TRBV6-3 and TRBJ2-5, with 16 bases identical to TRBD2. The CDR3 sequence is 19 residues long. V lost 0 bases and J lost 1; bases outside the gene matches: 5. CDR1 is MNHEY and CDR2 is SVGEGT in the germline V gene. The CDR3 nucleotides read TGTGCCAGCAGTTACTCCGGGACTAGCGGGAGGGTCTTCCAAGAGACCCAGTACTTC. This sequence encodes CASSYSGTSGRVFQETQYF.